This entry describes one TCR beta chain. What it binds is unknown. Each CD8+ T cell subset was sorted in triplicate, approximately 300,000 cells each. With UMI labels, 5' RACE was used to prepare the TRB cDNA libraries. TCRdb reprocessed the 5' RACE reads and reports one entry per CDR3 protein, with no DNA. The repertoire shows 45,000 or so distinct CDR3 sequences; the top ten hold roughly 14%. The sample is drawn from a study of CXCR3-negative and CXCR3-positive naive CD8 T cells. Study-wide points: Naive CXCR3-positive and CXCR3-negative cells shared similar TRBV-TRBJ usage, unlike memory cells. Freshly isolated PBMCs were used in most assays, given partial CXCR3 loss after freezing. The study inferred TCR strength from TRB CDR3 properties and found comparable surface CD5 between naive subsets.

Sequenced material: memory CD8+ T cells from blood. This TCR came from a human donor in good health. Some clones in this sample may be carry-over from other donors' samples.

This CDR3 reads CSVDDREAEGTQYF. This chain uses TRBV29-1 with TRBJ2-5; the TCRdb D gene call, TRBD2, has no DNA to confirm it. The CDR3 has 14 residues. The germline V gene encodes CDR1 SQVTM and CDR2 ANQGSEA. Supplemented by reference TRBV29-1 and TRBJ2-5, the full variable domain reads SAVISQKPSRDICQRGTSLTIQCQVDSQVTMMFWYRQQPGQSLTLIATANQGSEATYESGFVIDKFPISRPNLTFSTLTVSNMSPEDSSIYLCSVDDREAEGTQYFGPGTRLLVL.